Listed here are 3 T cell receptor beta chains from one sample, sequenced in a study of spatial heterogeneity in lung cancer. Noted time point: blood at routine non-recurrence follow-up after resection. TCRs were sequenced from unsorted whole RNA of tumor, nontumor lung or PBMC. MiXCR was run by TCRdb on the 5' RACE reads, yielding one entry per CDR3 protein. The sample contains around 110,000 distinct CDR3 sequences, about 12% of which appear only once. The sample consisted of PBMCs, taken at follow-up. The receptors come from a male donor with early-stage non-small cell lung cancer.

The chain links TRBV5-1 to TRBJ1-4, with 9 bases that match TRBD1. V trimming: 4 bases; J trimming: 8 bases; junction bases outside the gene matches: 6. Looked up from germline, CDR1 is SGHRS and CDR2 is YFSETQ. This CDR3 spans 14 amino acids. CDR3 in DNA: TGCGCCAGCAGCCCCAGGACAGGGGCCGAAAAACTGTTTTTT. Protein: CASSPRTGAEKLFF. The entire variable domain, with the rest obtained from reference TRBV5-1 and TRBJ1-4, is as follows: KAGVTQTPRYLIKTRGQQVTLSCSPISGHRSVSWYQQTPGQGLQFLFEYFSETQRNKGNFPGRFSGRQFSNSRSEMNVSTLELGDSALYLCASSPRTGAEKLFFGSGTQLSVL.

This clonotype was recorded at least ten times. The CDR3 nucleotides read TGCAGTGCTAGTCAAGGGAATAATGAAAAACTGTTTTTT. As protein: CSASQGNNEKLFF. The V gene is TRBV20-1, the J gene TRBJ1-4; no firm D call. Germline V CDR1 and CDR2: DFQATT, SNEGSKA (reference sequence). This CDR3 is built from 13 residues. V lost 3 bases and J 4 bases, leaving 9 bases between the germline ends.

In its sample, this clonotype was seen many times. The CDR3 DNA follows: TGTGCCAGCAGCTTGGCCGGACAGTTCTACGAGCAGTACTTC. Its translation: CASSLAGQFYEQYF. The V gene is TRBV5-6, the J gene TRBJ2-7, with D tentatively TRBD1 (6 bases). The germline CDR1 and CDR2 sequences are SGHDT and YYEEEE. This CDR3 comprises 14 residues. V gave up 0 bases and J gave up 3 bases, with 10 bases separating them.